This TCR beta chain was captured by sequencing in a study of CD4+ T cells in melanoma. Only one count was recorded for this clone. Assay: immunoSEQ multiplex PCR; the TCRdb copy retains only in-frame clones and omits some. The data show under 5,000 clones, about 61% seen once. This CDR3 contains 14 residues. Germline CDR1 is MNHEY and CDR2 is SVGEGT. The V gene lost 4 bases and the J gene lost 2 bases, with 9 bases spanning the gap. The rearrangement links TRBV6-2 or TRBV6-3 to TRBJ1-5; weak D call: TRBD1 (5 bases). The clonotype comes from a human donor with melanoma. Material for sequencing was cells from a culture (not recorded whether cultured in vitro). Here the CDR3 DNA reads TGTGCCAGCAGTTCCCCGGGGCGCAATCAGCCCCAGCATTTT. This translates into CASSSPGRNQPQHF.